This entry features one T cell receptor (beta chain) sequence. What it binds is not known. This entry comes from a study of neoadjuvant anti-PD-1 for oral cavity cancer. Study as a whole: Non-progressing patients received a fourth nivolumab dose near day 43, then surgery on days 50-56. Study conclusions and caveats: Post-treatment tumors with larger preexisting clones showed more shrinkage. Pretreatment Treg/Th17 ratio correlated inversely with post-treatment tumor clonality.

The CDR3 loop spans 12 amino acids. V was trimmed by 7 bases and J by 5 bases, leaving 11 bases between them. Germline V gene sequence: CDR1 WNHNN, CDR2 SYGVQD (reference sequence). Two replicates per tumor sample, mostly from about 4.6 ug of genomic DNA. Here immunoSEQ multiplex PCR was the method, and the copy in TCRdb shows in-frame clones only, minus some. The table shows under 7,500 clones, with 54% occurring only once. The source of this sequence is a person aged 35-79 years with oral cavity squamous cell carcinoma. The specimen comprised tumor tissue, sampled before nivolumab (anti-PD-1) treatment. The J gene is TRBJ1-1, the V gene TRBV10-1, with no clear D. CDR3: CASKGMQTEAFF. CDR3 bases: TGCGCCAGCAAAGGGATGCAGACTGAAGCTTTCTTT.